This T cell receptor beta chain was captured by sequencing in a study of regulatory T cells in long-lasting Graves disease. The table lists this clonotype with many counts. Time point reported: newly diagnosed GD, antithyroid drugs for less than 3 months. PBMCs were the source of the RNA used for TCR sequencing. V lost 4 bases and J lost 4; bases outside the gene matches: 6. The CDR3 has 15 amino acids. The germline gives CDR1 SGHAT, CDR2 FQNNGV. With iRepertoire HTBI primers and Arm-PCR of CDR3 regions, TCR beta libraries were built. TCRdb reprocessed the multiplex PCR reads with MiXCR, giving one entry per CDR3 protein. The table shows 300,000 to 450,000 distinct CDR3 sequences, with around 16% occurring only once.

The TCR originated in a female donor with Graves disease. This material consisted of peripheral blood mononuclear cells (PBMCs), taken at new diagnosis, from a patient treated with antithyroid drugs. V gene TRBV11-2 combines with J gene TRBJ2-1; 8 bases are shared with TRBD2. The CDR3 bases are TGTGCCAGCAGCTACGGGGGGGGAAATTACAATGAGCAGTTCTTC. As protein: CASSYGGGNYNEQFF.